This T cell receptor (beta chain) was captured by sequencing in a study of T cell changes during pregnancy in multiple sclerosis. Profiling relied on immunoSEQ multiplex PCR, and the TCRdb table lists in-frame clones only, not all of them. The data show some 41,000 clones, over 75% seen once. Details on this clone: An end of the junction does not agree with germline; a read error may underlie this.

In germline, CDR1 is ENHRY, CDR2 SYGVKD. This CDR3 has 14 amino acids. This chain joins TRBV10-3 and TRBJ2-7, with a possible D match to TRBD2 (7 bases). Sequencing was performed on CD8+ T cells from peripheral blood mononuclear cells, taken in the first trimester of pregnancy. The TCR was taken from a female donor with multiple sclerosis, enrolled in a pregnancy study. This CDR3 is CAISESGGLGGSDF. The CDR3 DNA reads as TGTGCCATCAGTGAGTCGGGGGGCCTCGGGGGGTCGGACTTC.